This TCR beta chain was documented in a study of blood T cell repertoires in COVID-19 (dated by TCRdb to 2020 to 2021). For the wider study: The collaborator samples originated in the United States, Italy and Spain and spanned the acute and convalescent phases of COVID-19. The prospective study material was composed of cDNA or gDNA derived from T cells, B-cell-depleted T cells, or PBMCs. The dataset comprised deeply sampled blood TCRbeta repertoires from subjects exposed to, actively infected with, or recovered from COVID-19. A freely available public database, intended as a resource for researchers studying the immune response to SARS-CoV-2, is where the repertoires were released. The samples were drawn from two sources: the first 160 participants of the ongoing ImmuneRACE study, and 950 to 1,500 subjects contributed by 6 global collaborators. Sample metadata almost always included a de-identified subject ID, COVID-19 status, age in years and sex. Where available, HLA class I and class II types were obtained from metadata supplied by the sample provider rather than from assay-based typing.

Overall study outcomes, separate from this receptor: Clinical and demographic metadata were provided uncurated, with the amount varying by source and participant.

On this clone: Its antigen remains unidentified. No much larger clone is present one base from it, and per-base qualities are unavailable.

The immunoSEQ Assay, a bias-controlled multiplex PCR, was used to amplify TCRbeta CDR3 regions from genomic DNA. Under the source paper's analysis protocol: The number of nucleated cells in each sample was estimated from the amplification of reference gene primers within the assay. Sequence reads were collapsed and filtered to measure the absolute abundance of every unique TCRbeta CDR3 rearrangement. For each sample, productive Simpson clonality was calculated by taking the square root of Simpson's diversity index across productive rearrangements. What TCRdb holds here is the immuneACCESS table cut down to in-frame rearrangements. Part of the clones is not present; checked against another copy, under half of the missing clones reflect an unresolved V gene, and the others are unexplained. For V, J and clone size, that table is used; D and trimming come from the DNA. Within this sample are 45,000 to 60,000 clones, with roughly 90% of them counted one time only. The leading ten clones occupy around 2.2% of the sample.

Collaborating institutions collected whole blood in K2EDTA tubes following their own protocols. Collaborator samples were shipped for TCRbeta analysis as frozen whole blood, isolated PBMCs, or DNA extracted from either sample type. The germline ends are 4 bases apart after V is trimmed by 4 bases and J by 3 bases. Spanning cysteine to phenylalanine, the CDR3 consists of 11 amino acids. Kept here is only the CDR3 DNA, which spans 33 bases and is read in frame from base 1. CDR1 SGHAT and CDR2 FQNNGV are derived from the germline V gene. The sequence is built from TRBV11-2 and TRBJ2-7; no D segment can be confidently identified. The source material was peripheral blood. The clonotype comes from a human donor in a cohort sampled during active COVID-19. CDR3 region: CASSSYYEQYF. The DNA is as follows: TGTGCCAGCAGCTCGTACTACGAGCAGTACTTC.